One sample yielded the 14 T cell receptor beta chains listed below, sequenced in a study of T cell repertoires in cytomegalovirus infection. Each CDR3 protein is one row after TCRdb ran MiXCR on the reads. The data contain some 320,000 distinct CDR3 sequences, about 29% of them singletons. No cognate antigen is known for these TCRs. The specimen comprised cultured PBMCs, sampled from culture after CMV antigen stimulation. These receptors were obtained from a human donor in good health (CMV status not recorded). Some clones in this sample may be carry-over from other donors' samples.

The V and J genes are TRBV10-3 and TRBJ2-7, with 8 bases aligning to TRBD1. V trimming: 8 bases; J trimming: 3 bases; junction bases outside the gene matches: 9. Looked up from germline, CDR1 is ENHRY and CDR2 is SYGVKD. This CDR3 is built from 14 residues. The CDR3 sequence is CAILSGTGDYEQYF. CDR3 bases: TGTGCCATCCTCTCCGGGACAGGAGACTACGAGCAGTACTTC.

This rearrangement joins TRBV12-3 or TRBV12-4 to TRBJ2-1; D is unresolved. V was clipped by 5 bases and J by 8 bases, with 7 bases between them. There are 11 residues in the CDR3. This CDR3 is CASSEIDEQFF. Here the CDR3 DNA reads TGTGCCAGCAGTGAAATAGATGAGCAGTTCTTC.

This clonotype has a handful of counts. V usage is TRBV12-3 or TRBV12-4 and J usage is TRBJ1-2, with TRBD1 matching over 7 bases. The CDR3 runs 11 residues. V was clipped by 5 bases and J by 13 bases; unmatched bases: 7. The DNA for the CDR3 is TGTGCCAGCAGTCTGACAGGGCCTTTCACCTTC. This gives the protein CASSLTGPFTF.

This clonotype was counted between two and nine times. This chain connects TRBV27 to TRBJ1-5; tentative D call: TRBD1 (5 bases). From germline, CDR1 is MNHEY and CDR2 SMNVEV (reference sequence). This CDR3 is built from 18 residues. The V end was cut by 1 base, the J end by 4 bases, with 20 bases between. This CDR3 is CASSLLGHRSMTNQPQHF. As DNA, the CDR3 is TGTGCCAGCAGTTTATTAGGACACCGCTCGATGACTAATCAGCCCCAGCATTTT.

Only a few counts were recorded for this clonotype. The V gene is TRBV7-9, the J gene TRBJ1-2; weak D call: TRBD1 (5 bases). CDR3 length: 15 residues. Germline V CDR1 and CDR2: SEHNR, FQNEAQ (reference sequence). V lost 2 bases and J lost 3, with 13 bases in between. CDR3 region: CASSLMTVGDYGYTF. The CDR3, as DNA: TGTGCCAGCAGCTTAATGACAGTCGGGGACTATGGCTACACCTTC.

This clonotype occurred a few times. The chain joins TRBV5-4 to TRBJ2-2; TRBD1 is a possible D gene (6 bases). The CDR3 length is 15 residues. V gave up 4 bases and J gave up 2 bases, with 12 bases separating them. Germline V gene lookup returns CDR1 SGHNT and CDR2 YYREEE (reference sequence). The CDR3: CASSRAGVNTGELFF. The CDR3 DNA is TGTGCCAGCAGCCGCGCAGGGGTCAACACCGGGGAGCTGTTTTTT.

This clonotype was counted only a few times. This chain uses TRBV6-1 with TRBJ2-3, with D maybe TRBD2 (5 bases). The CDR3 has 13 amino acids. Germline assignment: CDR1 MNHNS and CDR2 SASEGT. V lost 1 base to trimming and J lost 8 bases, with 10 bases between them. The CDR3 protein is CASSEGLRGTQYF. The DNA for the CDR3 is TGTGCCAGCAGTGAAGGGCTCCGGGGTACGCAGTATTTT.

This clonotype was counted only a few times. This chain connects TRBV7-9 to TRBJ1-5; weak D call: TRBD1 (6 bases). CDR3 length: 14 residues. Germline CDR1 is SEHNR and CDR2 is FQNEAQ (reference sequence). V was cut by 4 bases and J by 5 bases, with 12 bases left in between. Here the CDR3 reads CASSSQGPHQPQHF. The CDR3 coding sequence is TGTGCCAGCAGCTCACAGGGACCTCATCAGCCCCAGCATTTT.

This clonotype has a single count. The chain combines TRBV18 with TRBJ2-3; no reliable D call. CDR3 length: 16 residues. Trimming removed 0 bases at V and 0 bases at J, with 10 bases between. Germline V gene lookup returns CDR1 KGHSH and CDR2 LQKENI. The CDR3 sequence: CASSPPVSTSTDTQYF. For the CDR3, the DNA is TGTGCCAGCTCACCACCGGTCAGCACTAGCACAGATACGCAGTATTTT. Full variable domain (remainder filled in from reference TRBV18 and TRBJ2-3): NAGVMQNPRHLVRRRGQEARLRCSPMKGHSHVYWYRQLPEEGLKFMVYLQKENIIDESGMPKERFSAEFPKEGPSILRIQQVVRGDSAAYFCASSPPVSTSTDTQYFGPGTRLTVL.

V usage is TRBV12-3 or TRBV12-4 and J usage is TRBJ2-3; possibly TRBD1 for D (6 bases). The CDR3 loop spans 16 amino acids. The V and J ends lost 5 bases and 0 bases respectively, with 15 bases between them. This CDR3 is CASSAQGHSSTDTQYF. CDR3 DNA: TGTGCCAGCAGTGCACAGGGACATTCTAGCACAGATACGCAGTATTTT.

The CDR3 is CASSRILAGGTDTQYF. CDR3 in DNA: TGTGCCAGCAGCCGCATTTTGGCGGGAGGTACAGATACGCAGTATTTT. V usage is TRBV27 and J usage is TRBJ2-3, with 8 bases lining up with TRBD2. The CDR3 is made up of 16 amino acids. J lost 3 bases, V lost 6 bases, and 11 bases had no gene match. Germline CDR1 and CDR2: MNHEY and SMNVEV (reference sequence).

There are a few counts of this clonotype. The V and J genes are TRBV10-3 and TRBJ1-2; D remains unclear. Between the trimmed V and J ends, which lost 2 bases and 8 bases, there was a span of 9 bases. Germline values: CDR1 ENHRY, CDR2 SYGVKD. The CDR3 runs to 12 residues. The CDR3 loop reads CAISEPGFGYTF. The CDR3 DNA reads TGTGCCATCAGTGAGCCGGGATTCGGCTACACCTTC.

V usage is TRBV27 and J usage is TRBJ1-1, with 8 bases fitting TRBD1. The germline V gene encodes CDR1 MNHEY and CDR2 SMNVEV (reference sequence). CDR3 length equals 12 residues. Unmatched junction bases numbered 0, after V lost 5 bases and J lost 4 bases. CDR3 nucleotides: TGTGCCAGCAGTGGACAGGGCACTGAAGCTTTCTTT. Its protein is CASSGQGTEAFF.

The chain is built from TRBV4-2 and TRBJ1-2; D unresolved. The germline V gene encodes CDR1 LGHNA and CDR2 YNFKEQ. V shed 1 base and J shed 2 bases, with 11 bases lying between them. There are 15 residues in the CDR3. The CDR3 region has the DNA TGTGCCAGCAGCCAAGTTGGGGATATCAACTATGGCTACACCTTC. Translated, it gives CASSQVGDINYGYTF.